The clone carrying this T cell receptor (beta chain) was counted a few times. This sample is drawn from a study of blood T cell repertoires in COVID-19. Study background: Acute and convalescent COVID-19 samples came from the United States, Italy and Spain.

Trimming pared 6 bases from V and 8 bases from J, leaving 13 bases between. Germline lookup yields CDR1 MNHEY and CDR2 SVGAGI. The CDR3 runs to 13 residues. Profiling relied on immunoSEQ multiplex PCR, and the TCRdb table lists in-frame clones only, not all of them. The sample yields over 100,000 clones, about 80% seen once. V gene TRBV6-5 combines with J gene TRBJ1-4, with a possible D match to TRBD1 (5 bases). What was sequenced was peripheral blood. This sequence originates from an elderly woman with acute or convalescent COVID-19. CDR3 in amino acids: CASRGGTGEKLFF. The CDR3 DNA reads TGTGCCAGCAGGGGGGGGACGGGAGAAAAACTGTTTTTT.